This T cell receptor (beta chain) derives from a study of OX40 agonist ivuxolimab in advanced cancers. Study-wide results and caveats: By week 6 at 0.1 to 3.0 mg/kg, blood CD4+ and CD8+ T cells had expanded clonally.

For this clone: Its antigen is not identified.

Method: immunoSEQ multiplex PCR; TCRdb's copy keeps in-frame clones and lacks some. This repertoire shows around 79,000 clones, 65% to 90% found once; its top ten account for approximately 0.61%. This clonotype originated in an adult with an advanced solid tumor such as melanoma, head and neck, liver or kidney cancer. The sequenced sample was CD4+ or CD8+ T cells sorted from blood, obtained in a trial of the OX40 agonist ivuxolimab.

CDR3 nucleotide sequence: TGTGCCAGCAGTCGTGGACAGGGGAGGGATGCTTTCTTT. Translation: CASSRGQGRDAFF. The chain employs TRBV7-9 and TRBJ1-1, with TRBD1 identical over 9 bases. V shed 6 bases and J 11 bases; nucleotides not matched to a gene: 10. Germline CDR1 is SEHNR and CDR2 is FQNEAQ (reference sequence). The CDR3 loop spans 13 amino acids.